This paragraph covers one T cell receptor beta chain sequence. Its antigen is undetermined. V was trimmed by 2 bases and J by 1 base, leaving 5 bases between them. Germline V gene data show CDR1 as SSHAT and CDR2 as FNYEAQ (reference sequence). This CDR3 comprises 14 residues. This entry comes from a study of siplizumab effects on memory and regulatory T cells. Findings and limits, study-wide: The study found naive T cells seemingly more diverse than memory cells and seemingly major alloresponse contributors. Under siplizumab, an average roughly 69% of mappable alloreactive CD4+ clones were Treg-derived, compared with over 25% in controls. Unstimulated subsets were the mapping target of only a minor fraction of alloreactive clones.

Generated by immunoSEQ multiplex PCR, the TCRdb table keeps only in-frame clones and is missing some. This table has about 75,000 clones, 85% to 95% appearing once. This receptor was obtained from a human donor in good health. V gene TRBV7-7 combines with J gene TRBJ2-2; the D is unclear. Sequencing used CD8+ T cells sorted from blood. The CDR3 sequence: CASSLTGNTGELFF. CDR3 in DNA: TGTGCCAGCAGCTTAACCGGGAACACCGGGGAGCTGTTTTTT.